One T cell receptor (beta chain) is described in this entry. Its antigen is currently not known. No much larger clone exists at a distance of one base, and base qualities are not known. The sample holds other DNA sequences that translate to the same CDR3. TCR CDR3 regions were amplified from genomic DNA by multiplex PCR using the deep immunoSEQ assay. Genomic DNA extracted from each cell subset was distributed evenly over all wells of several immunoSEQ 96-well plates, and each plate served as one replicate. For unsorted PBMC, approximately 0.3 ug genomic DNA, equal to 25,000 to 35,000 T cell genomes, was loaded into each replicate PCR. Ten immunoSEQ deep assay plates were used to sequence unsorted PBMC genomic DNA. Purified libraries were measured with a Qubit 3.0 fluorometer, size-checked on a Bioanalyzer 2100, and measured again with the KAPA Library Quantification kit. Every immunoSEQ 96-well plate was sequenced on a separate single-read 150-cycle Illumina NextSeq 550 flow cell. On the authors' methods: Because the immunoSEQ output held only junctional sequences and lacked quality scores, the filtering could not match the filtering applied to full-length reads. Sequences were annotated with PyIR, a Python wrapper for IgBLAST v1.9, and V/J genes and CDR3 were assigned using IMGT germline references. Reads were filtered out if the reads had weak V/J assignments (E-value above 1e-6), no CDR3, stop codons, out-of-frame junctions, or ambiguous translated residues. V3J clonotypes were defined by identical inferred V gene, J gene, and CDR3 amino acid sequence. The percentage overlap between two repertoires was calculated by dividing the number of shared unique clonotypes by the size of the smaller repertoire. RTK rarefaction, the Chao1 estimator, and Recon v2.1 estimates of unobserved clonotypes were used to assess repertoire richness. Drawn from immuneACCESS, this table holds only the in-frame rearrangements with V and J called that TCRdb kept. Clones are partly lost; checked studies trace under half to an unresolved V gene and leave the rest unexplained. The DNA was the basis for D and trimming; V, J and clone size are from that table. The sample contains a few hundred thousand clones, approximately 79% of them found a single time. The top ten constitute around 12% of the sample.

The donors were healthy, HIV-negative adults with no recently reported acute infections or vaccinations. Only Caucasian adults living in Nashville, Tennessee, USA were represented among the donors. For unsorted samples, some 90 million PBMCs were counted and genomic DNA was extracted with the QIAamp DNA Blood Mini kit. After blood collection by leukapheresis, PBMCs were isolated using Ficoll-Histopaque density gradient centrifugation and then cryopreserved in the vapor phase of liquid nitrogen. The entry originates in a study of shared clonotypes between healthy human individuals (dated by TCRdb to about 2020). At the level of the whole study: A couple of women and a few men aged 18 to 49 years were included in the cohort. To estimate repertoire size and how much clonotypes are shared between individuals, the study performed deep sequencing of blood TCR repertoires from five healthy adults. Libraries were prepared and TCR repertoires were sequenced by different laboratories using diverse techniques, in order to increase sequencing depth and limit assay-specific biases. Per donor, leukapheresis produced somewhere between about 0.85 and 9.5 billion PBMCs. Study-wide conclusions, independent of this receptor: Sampling was restricted to blood, and TCR repertoires in tissue are likely to differ from TCR repertoires in blood. Pairwise subsampling indicated that sequencing depth was expected to affect the degree of clonotype sharing among donors. Because the study included only a small number of donors, the genetic and exposure-history diversity represented was limited.

From its cysteine to its phenylalanine, the CDR3 spans 15 amino acids. Kept here is only the CDR3 DNA, which spans 45 bases and is read in frame from base 1. Taken from the germline V gene, the CDR1 and CDR2 loops are KGHSH and LQKENI. V and J are truncated by 1 base and 0 bases respectively, leaving an intervening sequence of 7 bases. Recombination connected TRBV18 to TRBJ1-5, with no D gene named confidently. The TCR comes from a woman between 40 and 50 years old in good health. Some clones in this sample may be carry-over from other donors' samples. Sample: PBMCs. The CDR3 protein: CASSPQGNSNQPQHF. The DNA reads TGTGCCAGCTCACCACAAGGGAATAGCAATCAGCCCCAGCATTTT. The CDR3, completed at both ends by the reference TRBV18 and TRBJ1-5 genes, gives the full variable domain NAGVMQNPRHLVRRRGQEARLRCSPMKGHSHVYWYRQLPEEGLKFMVYLQKENIIDESGMPKERFSAEFPKEGPSILRIQQVVRGDSAAYFCASSPQGNSNQPQHFGDGTRLSIL.